A selection of T cell receptor beta chains follows, all from one sample in a study of CDR3 diversity in severe acne. TCRdb used MiXCR to reprocess the PCR reads, holding one entry per CDR3 protein. The table records over 100,000 distinct CDR3 sequences, 51% of them present only once. Source material: blood. The receptors were gathered from a male donor with acne. Each CDR3 is given with its conserved first and last residue. A D gene is named only where the DNA matches it firmly. The listing skips clone size in some rows; elsewhere it reads once, few, many or a size class.

abundance	d_gene	v_gene	j_gene	CDR3aa	CDR3nt
few	.	TRBV30	TRBJ2-2	CAWSVTQETGELFF	TGTGCCTGGAGTGTAACTCAGGAAACCGGGGAGCTGTTTTTT
few	TRBD2	TRBV6-2/TRBV6-3	TRBJ2-1	CASSSQTSGSQDEQFF	TGTGCCAGCAGTTCCCAGACTAGCGGGAGCCAGGATGAGCAGTTCTTC
.	.	TRBV25-1	TRBJ1-6	CASSPIWERNSPLHF	TGTGCCAGCAGTCCCATCTGGGAGAGGAATTCACCCCTCCACTTT
.	.	TRBV12-5	TRBJ2-2	CASGLDTGELFF	TGTGCTAGTGGTTTGGACACCGGGGAGCTGTTTTTT
many	.	TRBV9	TRBJ2-3	CASSVSPPGVMGDTQYF	TGTGCCAGCAGCGTATCCCCTCCGGGAGTCATGGGGGATACGCAGTATTTT
.	TRBD2	TRBV20-1	TRBJ2-7	CSAREEGRGEQYF	TGCAGTGCTAGAGAAGAAGGGAGGGGCGAGCAGTACTTC
.	TRBD1	TRBV2	TRBJ1-5	CASAEQGDQPQHF	TGTGCCAGCGCGGAACAGGGGGATCAGCCCCAGCATTTT
.	.	TRBV10-3	TRBJ1-1	CAISEPLGEMNTEAFF	TGTGCCATCAGTGAGCCTTTGGGGGAGATGAACACTGAAGCTTTCTTT
.	TRBD1	TRBV5-1	TRBJ1-1	CAGSLSGGGANEAFF	TGCGCCGGCAGCTTGTCTGGAGGGGGCGCGAATGAAGCTTTCTTT
.	.	TRBV6-2/TRBV6-3	TRBJ2-5	CASSASGLSETQYF	TGTGCCAGCAGTGCAAGCGGACTCTCCGAGACCCAGTACTTC
many	TRBD1	TRBV4-2	TRBJ2-1	CASSQPGQGNNEQFF	TGTGCCAGCAGCCAACCCGGACAGGGAAACAATGAGCAGTTCTTC
few	.	TRBV7-3	TRBJ1-6	CASTPEGRNSPLHF	TGTGCCAGCACCCCGGAGGGGCGTAATTCACCCCTCCACTTT
many	.	TRBV5-1	TRBJ2-7	CASSFRGNEQYF	TGCGCCAGCAGCTTTAGGGGGAACGAGCAGTACTTC
medium-sized	.	TRBV7-2	TRBJ2-3	CASSLNEERGTDTQYF	TGTGCCAGCAGCTTAAACGAAGAGCGTGGCACAGATACGCAGTATTTT
.	.	TRBV2	TRBJ1-5	CARVRGESQPQHF	TGTGCCAGGGTTAGGGGGGAAAGTCAGCCCCAGCATTTT
few	.	TRBV5-4	TRBJ1-1	CASSSKKEGANTEAFF	TGTGCCAGCAGCTCGAAAAAGGAGGGTGCGAACACTGAAGCTTTCTTT
.	TRBD1	TRBV28	TRBJ2-2	CASRTGGFGELFF	TGTGCCAGCAGAACAGGGGGTTTCGGGGAGCTGTTTTTT
many	.	TRBV5-8	TRBJ2-7	CASSFVGSDEQYF	TGTGCCAGCAGCTTCGTGGGTTCCGACGAGCAGTACTTC
many	.	TRBV5-5	TRBJ2-7	CASSLDPGFSYEQYF	TGTGCCAGCAGCTTGGATCCGGGATTTTCCTACGAGCAGTACTTC
once	.	TRBV15	TRBJ1-1	CATSLNRDDTEAFF	TGTGCCACCAGCTTAAACAGGGACGACACTGAAGCTTTCTTT
.	.	TRBV4-3	TRBJ2-7	CASSQRPGTTYERYF	TGCGCCAGCAGCCAACGCCCTGGGACAACCTACGAGCGGTACTTC
many	.	TRBV10-1	TRBJ2-3	CASSSGTEHTDTQYF	TGCGCCAGCAGCTCCGGGACGGAACACACAGATACGCAGTATTTT
.	TRBD1	TRBV25-1	TRBJ2-7	CASSRDRGGYEQYF	TGTGCCAGCAGCCGGGACAGGGGAGGGTACGAGCAGTACTTC
many	TRBD1	TRBV20-1	TRBJ1-2	CSATGATGTGGYTF	TGCAGTGCTACAGGGGCGACAGGGACCGGAGGCTACACCTTC
once	.	TRBV5-1	TRBJ1-6	CASGRGGYNSPLHF	TGTGCCAGCGGGAGGGGGGGTTATAATTCACCCCTCCACTTT
.	.	TRBV29-1	TRBJ2-3	CSVVPLSNLADTQYF	TGCAGCGTCGTCCCGCTAAGTAATTTGGCAGATACGCAGTATTTT
few	.	TRBV12-3/TRBV12-4	TRBJ2-2	CASTGPNTGELFF	TGTGCCAGCACCGGACCCAACACCGGGGAGCTGTTTTTT
.	.	TRBV19	TRBJ2-7	CASSPYPGAAGEQYF	TGTGCCAGTAGTCCTTATCCAGGGGCCGCGGGCGAGCAGTACTTC
.	.	TRBV7-9	TRBJ2-5	CASSLDTQGRETQYF	TGTGCCAGCAGCCTCGACACGCAGGGGCGGGAGACCCAGTACTTC
many	TRBD1	TRBV7-3	TRBJ2-7	CASSLTGGLTYEQYF	TGTGCCAGCAGCTTAACAGGGGGCCTAACCTACGAGCAGTACTTC
.	TRBD1	TRBV20-1	TRBJ2-5	CSASRAGTGGPETQYF	TGCAGTGCTAGTCGGGCCGGGACAGGGGGGCCGGAGACCCAGTACTTC
many	.	TRBV7-9	TRBJ2-1	CASSVRARGRAHNEQFF	TGTGCCAGCAGCGTAAGGGCAAGGGGGAGGGCCCACAATGAGCAGTTCTTC
.	TRBD1	TRBV20-1	TRBJ1-5	CSADLTGGQGPQHF	TGCAGTGCTGACTTGACAGGGGGGCAGGGGCCCCAGCATTTT
few	TRBD2	TRBV12-3/TRBV12-4	TRBJ2-1	CASKTGGSYSYNEQFF	TGTGCCAGCAAAACCGGCGGGAGCTACTCCTACAATGAGCAGTTCTTC
.	.	TRBV25-1	TRBJ2-7	CARPRGVYEQYF	TGTGCTCGCCCCCGTGGGGTCTACGAGCAGTACTTC
.	TRBD2	TRBV5-5	TRBJ2-5	CASSLETGTRETQYF	TGTGCCAGCAGCTTGGAAACGGGGACTAGAGAGACCCAGTACTTC
.	TRBD2	TRBV7-9	TRBJ2-6	CASSRPTSGLKANVLTF	TGTGCCAGCAGCCGACCGACTAGCGGGCTTAAGGCCAACGTCCTGACTTTC
.	.	TRBV7-9	TRBJ2-7	CASSTPQGFSSYEQYF	TGTGCCAGCAGCACCCCCCAGGGCTTCAGCTCCTACGAGCAGTACTTC
many	.	TRBV28	TRBJ2-3	CASSPGDTQYF	TGTGCCAGCAGTCCAGGAGATACGCAGTATTTT
.	.	TRBV25-1	TRBJ2-5	CASVEGDYQETQYF	TGTGCCAGCGTTGAGGGGGACTACCAAGAGACCCAGTACTTC
few	.	TRBV6-2/TRBV6-3	TRBJ1-3	CASSYPEEGGQRNTIYF	TGTGCCAGCAGTTACCCAGAGGAGGGTGGACAGAGAAACACCATATATTTT
.	.	TRBV7-3	TRBJ2-2	CASSSIPSVRSNTGELFF	TGTGCCAGCAGCTCAATACCGTCGGTAAGATCGAACACCGGGGAGCTGTTTTTT
.	TRBD1	TRBV25-1	TRBJ1-1	CASSGVEGQGGMNTEAFF	TGTGCCAGCAGTGGGGTAGAGGGACAGGGGGGCATGAACACTGAAGCTTTCTTT
.	.	TRBV7-6	TRBJ2-5	CASSRTKETQYF	TGTGCCAGCAGCAGGACCAAAGAGACCCAGTACTTC
.	.	TRBV15	TRBJ2-6	CATLSGFGANVLTF	TGTGCCACCTTATCTGGATTTGGGGCCAACGTCCTGACTTTC
many	TRBD2	TRBV2	TRBJ2-1	CASSEATLAGAWNEQFF	TGTGCCAGCAGTGAAGCAACACTAGCGGGAGCTTGGAATGAGCAGTTCTTC
many	TRBD2	TRBV18	TRBJ2-7	CASSDSAPGGQYF	TGTGCCAGCTCAGACTCGGCCCCGGGGGGGCAGTACTTC
many	.	TRBV29-1	TRBJ2-2	CTLRTENTGELFF	TGCACCCTTCGGACAGAGAACACCGGGGAGCTGTTTTTT
.	.	TRBV5-6	TRBJ1-2	CASSLEGPEGYTF	TGTGCCAGCAGCTTGGAAGGGCCCGAGGGCTACACCTTC
few	TRBD2	TRBV6-2/TRBV6-3	TRBJ2-2	CASSYSLAGDRGELFF	TGTGCCAGCAGTTACTCGCTAGCGGGAGATCGAGGGGAGCTGTTTTTT
.	.	TRBV7-3	TRBJ2-5	CASSFEEHWVFEETQYF	TGTGCCAGCAGCTTCGAGGAACATTGGGTCTTCGAAGAGACCCAGTACTTC